This T cell receptor beta chain came from a study of T cell clones after liver transplantation. Study summary: Subjects received no induction therapy and standard immunosuppression until randomization at 12-24 months post-transplant.

The CDR3 has 13 residues. CDR1 and CDR2 (germline): SGHNT, YYREEE (reference sequence). Deletions cut 0 bases from V and 10 bases from J, with 13 bases between. Profiled with immunoSEQ multiplex PCR; TCRdb holds only in-frame clones, not every one. The sample has some 61,000 clones; 70% to 75% are singletons. This sequence originates from a human patient who received a liver transplant. T cells may partly derive from the graft donor. Sequenced here: CD4+ T cells from blood, sampled at the 22-month timepoint. The J gene is TRBJ1-2, the V gene TRBV5-4, with unresolved D. The CDR3, as DNA: TGTGCCAGCAGCTTGGCTAGGAAGAACGTCTACACCTTC. Encoded protein: CASSLARKNVYTF.